This is a list of T cell receptor beta chains from one sample in a study of cytomegalovirus exposure and HLA in healthy donors. Repertoires were generated with immunoSEQ multiplex PCR, while TCRdb's copy carries only in-frame clones and drops some. The sample holds about 150,000 clones, approximately 86% seen once. The sample consisted of PBMCs. These receptors were collected from a man between 18 and 35 years old in good health and CMV-seropositive. CDR3s include the opening cysteine and the closing phenylalanine or tryptophan. The D gene is left open where the match is weak. Not every row has a clone size; where given, it reads once, few, many or a size class.

D gene | clone size | J gene | V gene | CDR3 protein | CDR3 DNA
TRBD2 | - | TRBJ2-3 | TRBV6-5 | CASSQLAGASDTQYF | TGTGCCAGCAGCCAACTAGCGGGAGCATCAGATACGCAGTATTTT
TRBD2 | once | TRBJ2-2 | TRBV11-2 | CASSPGLAGAVGELFF | TGTGCCAGCAGCCCGGGACTAGCGGGAGCGGTCGGGGAGCTGTTTTTT
- | once | TRBJ2-2 | TRBV9 | CASSVGVMAGPNTGELFF | TGTGCCAGCAGCGTAGGGGTTATGGCGGGCCCGAACACCGGGGAGCTGTTTTTT
- | - | TRBJ1-2 | TRBV2 | CASSEGRPHYGYTF | TGTGCCAGCAGTGAAGGCAGGCCGCACTATGGCTACACCTTC
TRBD2 | - | TRBJ2-1 | TRBV4-3 | CASSQDFGTSVYNEQFF | TGCGCCAGCAGCCAAGACTTCGGGACTAGCGTCTACAATGAGCAGTTCTTC
TRBD2 | - | TRBJ2-2 | TRBV7-2 | CASSLEFRAGAGELFF | TGTGCCAGCAGCTTAGAATTTCGAGCGGGAGCCGGGGAGCTGTTTTTT
TRBD2 | - | TRBJ2-5 | TRBV7-2 | CASSLETGGGGETQYF | TGTGCCAGCAGCTTAGAAACCGGGGGGGGCGGAGAGACCCAGTACTTC
- | - | TRBJ2-4 | TRBV11-3 | CASSLQGTENIQYF | TGTGCCAGCAGCTTACAGGGGACCGAAAACATTCAGTACTTC
TRBD2 | - | TRBJ2-4 | TRBV9 | CASSFGTTGEGNIQYF | TGTGCCAGCAGCTTTGGGACTACCGGAGAGGGGAACATTCAGTACTTC
- | - | TRBJ1-4 | TRBV30 | CAWSAWQVGTNEKLFF | TGTGCCTGGAGTGCTTGGCAGGTCGGCACTAATGAAAAACTGTTTTTT
TRBD2 | - | TRBJ2-3 | TRBV7-3 | CASSLAGTFTDTQYF | TGTGCCAGCAGTTTAGCGGGTACCTTCACAGATACGCAGTATTTT
- | - | TRBJ2-7 | TRBV27 | CASSLSAGNYEQYF | TGTGCCAGCAGTTTATCCGCAGGGAACTACGAGCAGTACTTC
- | few | TRBJ1-2 | TRBV30 | CAWSGGGYGYTF | TGTGCCTGGAGTGGGGGCGGCTATGGCTACACCTTC
TRBD1 | - | TRBJ1-4 | TRBV14 | CASSQPGQGRGKLFF | TGTGCCAGCAGCCAGCCGGGACAGGGGAGGGGAAAACTGTTTTTT
TRBD2 | - | TRBJ2-7 | TRBV30 | CACRLAASYEQYF | TGTGCCTGTAGACTAGCGGCCTCCTACGAGCAGTACTTC
- | once | TRBJ2-7 | TRBV28 | CASSSGQEAHEQYF | TGTGCCAGCAGTTCAGGACAAGAGGCCCACGAGCAGTACTTC
- | - | TRBJ2-2 | TRBV7-2 | CASSITGTTNTGELFF | TGTGCCAGCAGCATTACCGGGACAACGAACACCGGGGAGCTGTTTTTT
TRBD1 | - | TRBJ2-3 | TRBV5-8 | CASSSDRRNTDTQYF | TGTGCCAGCAGCTCGGACAGGAGAAACACAGATACGCAGTATTTT
TRBD2 | - | TRBJ2-1 | TRBV4-2 | CASSPSIAGGPQGEQFF | TGTGCCAGCAGCCCCTCCATAGCGGGAGGGCCCCAGGGTGAGCAGTTCTTC
TRBD2 | - | TRBJ2-5 | TRBV5-5 | CASSLTLAGGQETQYF | TGTGCCAGCAGCTTGACGCTAGCGGGAGGCCAAGAGACCCAGTACTTC
- | once | TRBJ2-6 | TRBV19 | CASSIRGISGANVLTF | TGTGCCAGTAGTATAAGGGGTATCTCTGGGGCCAACGTCCTGACTTTC
- | once | TRBJ1-1 | TRBV30 | CAWRRGGSGSTEAFF | TGTGCCTGGAGACGCGGGGGGTCCGGATCCACTGAAGCTTTCTTT
TRBD1 | - | TRBJ2-7 | TRBV14 | CASSPDRGGYEQYF | TGTGCCAGCAGCCCGGACAGGGGAGGGTACGAGCAGTACTTC
TRBD2 | - | TRBJ2-7 | TRBV4-1 | CASSPTSGKLGEQYF | TGCGCCAGCAGCCCGACTAGCGGGAAGCTCGGGGAGCAGTACTTC
- | once | TRBJ2-2 | TRBV6-5 | CASSYSPDSSGELFF | TGTGCCAGCAGTTATTCCCCGGACAGTTCCGGGGAGCTGTTTTTT
TRBD1 | - | TRBJ1-3 | TRBV7-2 | CASSPRTGGGNTIYF | TGTGCCAGCAGCCCCCGGACAGGGGGGGGAAACACCATATATTTT
TRBD2 | - | TRBJ2-3 | TRBV2 | CAKGGGIADTQYF | TGTGCTAAGGGCGGGGGGATCGCAGATACGCAGTATTTT
TRBD1 | - | TRBJ1-2 | TRBV7-2 | CASSFGTGTKSNYGYTF | TGTGCCAGCAGCTTCGGGACAGGGACGAAGTCCAACTATGGCTACACCTTC
- | - | TRBJ1-3 | TRBV15 | CATSRDRTPGNTIYF | TGTGCCACCAGCAGAGATAGGACACCTGGAAACACCATATATTTT
TRBD1 | - | TRBJ1-5 | TRBV10-2 | CASSESTTGDQPQHF | TGCGCCAGCAGTGAGTCCACAACAGGGGATCAGCCCCAGCATTTT
TRBD1 | - | TRBJ1-4 | TRBV6-1 | CASSRQGGNEKLFF | TGTGCCAGCAGTAGACAGGGCGGTAATGAAAAACTGTTTTTT
- | - | TRBJ1-1 | TRBV19 | CASSPGGAEAFF | TGTGCCAGCTCCCCGGGGGGCGCTGAAGCTTTCTTT